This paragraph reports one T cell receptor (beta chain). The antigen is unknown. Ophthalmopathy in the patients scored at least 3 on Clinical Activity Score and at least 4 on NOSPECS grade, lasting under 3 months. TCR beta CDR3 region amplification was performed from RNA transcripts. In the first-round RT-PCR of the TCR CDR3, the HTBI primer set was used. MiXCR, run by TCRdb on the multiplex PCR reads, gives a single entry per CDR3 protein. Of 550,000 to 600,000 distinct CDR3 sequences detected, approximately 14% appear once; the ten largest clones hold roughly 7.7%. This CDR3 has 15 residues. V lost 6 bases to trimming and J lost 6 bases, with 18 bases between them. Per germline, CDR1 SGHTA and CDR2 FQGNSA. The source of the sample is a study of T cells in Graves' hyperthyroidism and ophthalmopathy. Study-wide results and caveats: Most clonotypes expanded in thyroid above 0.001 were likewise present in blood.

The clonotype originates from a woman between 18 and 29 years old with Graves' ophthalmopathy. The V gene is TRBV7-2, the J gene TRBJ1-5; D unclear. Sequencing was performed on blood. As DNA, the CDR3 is TGTGCCAGCAGTACGACTGTCTCGGGAGGTCAGCCCCAGCATTTT. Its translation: CASSTTVSGGQPQHF. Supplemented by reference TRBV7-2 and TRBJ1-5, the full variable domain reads GAGVSQSPSNKVTEKGKDVELRCDPISGHTALYWYRQSLGQGLEFLIYFQGNSAPDKSGLPSDRFSAERTGGSVSTLTIQRTQQEDSAVYLCASSTTVSGGQPQHFGDGTRLSIL.